A single T cell receptor beta chain is shown here with its context. Source study methods: Nucleated cell counts were estimated from reference gene primer amplification. This table comes from immunoSEQ multiplex PCR, and its TCRdb copy is limited to in-frame clones, with some not included. Clone size and the V and J calls come from that table; the DNA yielded D and trimming. Found here are approximately 50,000 clones, 65% to 90% of them singletons; the top ten hold less than 3%. This record belongs to a study of blood T cell repertoires in COVID-19. About the research overall: Sources were T cells, B-cell-depleted T cells, or PBMCs; the material itself was cDNA or gDNA.

Looked up from germline, CDR1 is SQVTM and CDR2 is ANQGSEA. The CDR3 sequence is 13 residues long. V dropped 4 bases and J dropped 3 bases, with 12 bases sitting between them. The sample was peripheral blood. The rearrangement links TRBV29-1 to TRBJ1-2, with D possibly matching TRBD1 (5 bases). This sequence was found in a woman older than 75 with acute or convalescent COVID-19. CDR3 nucleotides: TGCAGCGTTGTAGCCAGGGAGGACTATGGCTACACCTTC. It translates to CSVVAREDYGYTF.